The 17 T cell receptor beta chains below were found in one sample sequenced in a study of T cells after yellow fever vaccination. TCRdb redid the calling of the 5' RACE reads with MiXCR, one entry per CDR3 protein. The sample includes about 350,000 distinct CDR3 sequences, less than 9.5% of them seen just once. The sequencing here drew on PBMCs, taken roughly seven weeks after the first yellow fever vaccination. The source of these receptors is a man younger than 30 who received the YFV17D yellow fever vaccine.

V and J are TRBV7-9 and TRBJ1-6, with a possible D match to TRBD1 (6 bases). V was clipped by 5 bases and J by 10 bases, with 18 bases between them. CDR1 and CDR2 (germline): SEHNR, FQNEAQ (reference sequence). The CDR3 is made up of 15 amino acids. The CDR3 region has the DNA TGTGCCAGCAGCCGTGACCAGGGGAGACAATCACCCCTCCACTTT. Translation gives CASSRDQGRQSPLHF.

This clonotype was observed at least ten times. CDR3 sequence (DNA): TGCAGCGTTGAGCCAGGGGAAAACTACGAGCAGTACTTC. Translating gives CSVEPGENYEQYF. The gene calls are TRBV29-1 and TRBJ2-7; weak D call: TRBD1 (6 bases). CDR1 is SQVTM, CDR2 ANQGSEA, per germline. V dropped 3 bases and J dropped 3 bases, with 12 bases sitting between them. The CDR3 has 13 amino acids.

The chain couples TRBV27 to TRBJ2-5; tentative D call: TRBD1 (6 bases). The CDR3 has 15 residues. V was clipped by 8 bases and J by 8 bases, with 24 bases between them. From germline, CDR1 is MNHEY and CDR2 SMNVEV (reference sequence). DNA for the CDR3: TGTGCCAGCGCCTCCGGGGACAAGGCCCCTGGAACCCAGTACTTC. It encodes CASASGDKAPGTQYF.

About this clonotype: Just one base apart from a much larger clone, this may be a read error. The V and J genes are TRBV5-1 and TRBJ2-1, with D unclear. There are 14 residues in the CDR3. Per germline, CDR1 SGHRS and CDR2 YFSETQ. CDR3 sequence (DNA): TGCGCCAGCAGCTCCGGAACCCCCTACAATAAGCAGTTCTTC. Protein product: CASSSGTPYNKQFF.

This clonotype has a handful of counts. The V and J genes are TRBV29-1 and TRBJ2-7; no definite D call. The CDR3 runs to 13 residues. V lost 6 bases and J lost 1, with 13 bases in between. Germline CDR1 is SQVTM and CDR2 is ANQGSEA. This chain's CDR3 is CSVEIGRSYEQYF. CDR3 DNA sequence: TGCAGCGTCGAGATCGGACGGTCCTACGAGCAGTACTTC.

The chain combines TRBV7-2 with TRBJ1-6; a possible D gene is TRBD1 (6 bases). The ends were cut back, 4 bases at V and 6 bases at J, with 16 bases in the middle. Germline loops: CDR1 SGHTA, CDR2 FQGNSA. The CDR3 is 16 residues long. The CDR3 nucleotides are TGTGCCAGCAGCTCCCGAAGGGGCAGGGGTAATTCACCCCTCCACTTT. Translation gives CASSSRRGRGNSPLHF.

The sample holds a few counts of this clonotype. The chain carries TRBV5-1 and TRBJ1-2; D is undetermined. The CDR3 is 15 amino acids. Trimming took off 1 base at V and 1 base at J, with 11 bases between the two ends. Germline CDR1 is SGHRS and CDR2 is YFSETQ. The chain's CDR3 is CASSLRPSSNYGYTF. The CDR3 region has the DNA TGCGCCAGCAGCTTGAGGCCGTCTAGTAACTATGGCTACACCTTC. Full variable domain (remainder filled in from reference TRBV5-1 and TRBJ1-2): KAGVTQTPRYLIKTRGQQVTLSCSPISGHRSVSWYQQTPGQGLQFLFEYFSETQRNKGNFPGRFSGRQFSNSRSEMNVSTLELGDSALYLCASSLRPSSNYGYTFGSGTRLTVV.

In its sample, this clonotype was seen a few times. V usage is TRBV5-1 and J usage is TRBJ2-5, with D perhaps matching TRBD2 (6 bases). The germline V and J ends were trimmed by 5 bases and 4 bases, with 12 bases remaining between them. The CDR3 contains 13 residues. Germline V gene data show CDR1 as SGHRS and CDR2 as YFSETQ. The CDR3: CASRSSGRETQYF. The CDR3 DNA follows: TGCGCCAGCAGGAGTAGCGGCAGAGAGACCCAGTACTTC.

This clonotype was seen more than once but under ten times. The chain uses TRBV20-1 and TRBJ2-1; 11 nucleotides agree with TRBD2. Trimming at V came to 3 bases and at J to 5 bases, leaving 9 bases not matched to a gene. The CDR3 extends over 16 amino acids. Germline-derived CDR1 and CDR2 are DFQATT and SNEGSKA (reference sequence). CDR3 in amino acids: CSASLLLAGGNNEQFF. In DNA, the CDR3 is TGCAGTGCTAGCCTCCTTCTAGCGGGGGGTAACAATGAGCAGTTCTTC.

This clonotype was detected many times. This chain joins TRBV7-8 and TRBJ2-3, with 10 bases fitting TRBD2. The CDR3 contains 16 residues. Germline V gene data show CDR1 as SGHVS and CDR2 as FQNEAQ. J was trimmed by 2 bases and V by 4 bases; bases with no gene match: 6. CDR3: CASSSSGGGSTDTQYF. The CDR3 nucleotides are TGTGCCAGCAGCTCGAGCGGGGGGGGTTCCACAGATACGCAGTATTTT.

This clonotype was seen many times. This chain joins TRBV6-2 or TRBV6-3 and TRBJ2-2, with D perhaps TRBD1 (5 bases). Germline V gene sequence: CDR1 MNHEY, CDR2 SVGEGT. This CDR3 contains 14 residues. Trimming took off 5 bases at V and 3 bases at J, with 10 bases between the two ends. The CDR3 is CASSPQVDTGELFF. The CDR3, as DNA: TGTGCCAGCAGTCCACAGGTCGACACCGGGGAGCTGTTTTTT.

There are a few counts of this clonotype. The V and J genes are TRBV12-3 or TRBV12-4 and TRBJ2-7; 16 bases are a match to TRBD2. CDR3 length equals 17 residues. After removal of 4 bases from V and 2 bases from J, the junction contained 5 bases not matched to a gene. CDR3 loop: CASSWGTSGGEPYEQYF. The DNA of the CDR3 is TGTGCCAGCAGTTGGGGGACTAGCGGGGGGGAGCCCTACGAGCAGTACTTC.

The chain links TRBV9 to TRBJ2-3; the D gene could be TRBD1 or TRBD2 (5 bases each). In germline, CDR1 is SGDLS, CDR2 YYNGEE. This CDR3 contains 17 residues. V was pared by 4 bases and J by 1 base, with 19 bases between. CDR3 in DNA: TGTGCCAGCAGCCTCGAGGGTGGGGCCTGGGGCACAGATACGCAGTATTTT. This gives the protein CASSLEGGAWGTDTQYF.

This clonotype was observed at least ten times. This chain joins TRBV11-2 and TRBJ1-2; D is unclear. From germline, CDR1 is SGHAT and CDR2 FQNNGV. Trimming removed 1 base from V and 6 bases from J, with 9 bases in between. The CDR3 has 13 amino acids. The CDR3 nucleotides read TGTGCCAGCAGCTTAGGGACCGGGGATGGCTACACCTTC. This gives the protein CASSLGTGDGYTF.

Points on this clonotype: A single base separates this from a much larger clone, so it may be a read error. The chain recombines TRBV7-9 with TRBJ2-1, with TRBD2 matching over 7 bases. The CDR3 has 11 residues. V lost 7 bases to trimming and J lost 10 bases; unmatched junction nucleotides: 4. The germline gives CDR1 SEHNR, CDR2 FQNEAQ (reference sequence). The CDR3 DNA reads as TGTGCCAGCACCCTGGGGGGGGAGCAGTTCTTC. Its protein is CASTLGGEQFF.

This chain connects TRBV12-3 or TRBV12-4 to TRBJ2-6, with D perhaps TRBD1 or TRBD2 (5 bases each). V lost 6 bases and J 7 bases, leaving 7 bases between the germline ends. The CDR3 totals 12 residues. This chain's CDR3 is CASRRDANVLTF. In nucleotides, the CDR3 is TGTGCCAGCAGACGGGACGCCAACGTCCTGACTTTC.

This clonotype was seen many times. V usage is TRBV28 and J usage is TRBJ2-2; no clear D gene. The germline gives CDR1 MDHEN, CDR2 SYDVKM. V shed 3 bases and J shed 5 bases, with 7 bases lying between them. This CDR3 contains 13 residues. CDR3 sequence: CASSFSGTGELFF. CDR3 bases: TGTGCCAGCAGTTTTTCCGGGACCGGGGAGCTGTTTTTT. Full variable domain (remainder filled in from reference TRBV28 and TRBJ2-2): DVKVTQSSRYLVKRTGEKVFLECVQDMDHENMFWYRQDPGLGLRLIYFSYDVKMKEKGDIPEGYSVSREKKERFSLILESASTNQTSMYLCASSFSGTGELFFGEGSRLTVL.